The 24 T cell receptor beta chains below come from one sample, sequenced in a study of TIL therapy for anti-PD-1-resistant metastatic lung cancer. The time point denotes: pre-treatment sample, taken before nivolumab and TIL therapy. Pleural nodules or supraclavicular lymph nodes made up most of the excised metastases sampled. This was the immunoSEQ v3 assay. Only in-frame clones appear in the TCRdb table, and some are missing; sequencing was by immunoSEQ multiplex PCR. The table records about 50,000 clones, over 65% of them present only once. The sequences come from tumor tissue, collected at baseline. The receptors derive from a person between 25 and 79 years old with non-small cell lung cancer.

V and J are TRBV18 and TRBJ2-7; 11 positions match TRBD2. CDR1 and CDR2 (germline): KGHSH, LQKENI. V was clipped by 3 bases and J by 7 bases; unmatched bases: 8. The CDR3 covers 15 residues. As DNA, the CDR3 is TGTGCCAGCTCACCTCCTCGGGCTAGCGGGAGGGAGCAGTACTTC. Its protein product is CASSPPRASGREQYF.

In its sample, this clone was seen a few times. V and J are TRBV7-7 and TRBJ2-1; D call uncertain. V dropped 5 bases and J dropped 7 bases, with 12 bases sitting between them. Germline V gene data show CDR1 as SSHAT and CDR2 as FNYEAQ (reference sequence). The CDR3 is 13 amino acids. CDR3 amino acids: CASSQIDSNEQFF. CDR3 bases: TGTGCCAGCAGCCAAATAGACTCGAATGAGCAGTTCTTC.

The chain uses TRBV7-8 and TRBJ1-1; D call uncertain. With 6 bases removed from V and 4 bases from J, the gap between germline ends came to 9 bases. The germline gives CDR1 SGHVS, CDR2 FQNEAQ. This CDR3 is built from 12 residues. The CDR3 reads CASSTWSTEAFF. CDR3 bases: TGTGCCAGCAGTACATGGAGCACTGAAGCTTTCTTT.

This clone was seen at least ten times. The J gene is TRBJ2-2, the V gene TRBV9; 8 bases align to TRBD1. Germline V gene data show CDR1 as SGDLS and CDR2 as YYNGEE. This CDR3 is 13 amino acids long. The ends lost 3 bases at V and 6 bases at J; junction bases unmatched: 1. CDR3 sequence: CASSGRGPGELFF. The CDR3, as DNA: TGTGCCAGCAGCGGCAGGGGGCCCGGGGAGCTGTTTTTT.

V usage is TRBV6-6 and J usage is TRBJ1-2; 12 bases align to TRBD1. Germline assignment: CDR1 MNHNY and CDR2 SVGAGI (reference sequence). J gave up 12 bases and V 6 bases, and 8 bases lay outside the gene matches. The CDR3 extends over 13 amino acids. For the CDR3, the DNA is TGTGCCAGCAGGGACGGGGACAGGGGGCTCCACACCTTC. Translated: CASRDGDRGLHTF.

The rearrangement uses TRBV7-9 and TRBJ2-3; 13 nucleotides align to TRBD2. Unmatched junction bases numbered 4, after V lost 1 base and J lost 3 bases. This CDR3 region has 17 residues. The V gene's germline CDR1 is SEHNR and CDR2 FQNEAQ (reference sequence). The DNA for the CDR3 is TGTGCCAGCAGCTTAGGGACTAGCGGGGGTCGGACAGATACGCAGTATTTT. Amino acids: CASSLGTSGGRTDTQYF. Supplemented by reference TRBV7-9 and TRBJ2-3, the full variable domain reads DTGVSQNPRHKITKRGQNVTFRCDPISEHNRLYWYRQTLGQGPEFLTYFQNEAQLEKSRLLSDRFSAERPKGSFSTLEIQRTEQGDSAMYLCASSLGTSGGRTDTQYFGPGTRLTVL.

CDR3 region: CASSLWGLGGEQYF. The CDR3 DNA follows: TGTGCCAGCAGCTTATGGGGGCTCGGAGGCGAGCAGTACTTC. This chain links TRBV13 with TRBJ2-7, with D possibly being TRBD1 (6 bases). Germline-derived CDR1 and CDR2 are PRHDT and FYEKMQ (reference sequence). With 2 bases removed from V and 6 bases from J, the gap between germline ends came to 14 bases. The CDR3 length is 14 residues.

The CDR3 coding sequence is TGTGCCAGCAGTTTCCTACGGGAGTACGGCACAGATACGCAGTATTTT. It codes for CASSFLREYGTDTQYF. The chain carries TRBV27 and TRBJ2-3, with D perhaps TRBD2 (6 bases). Germline-derived CDR1 and CDR2 are MNHEY and SMNVEV (reference sequence). This CDR3 has 16 residues. V lost 3 bases, J lost 1 base, and 14 bases lay in between.

A word on this clone: Other DNA sequences in the sample encode the same CDR3. This chain uses TRBV19 with TRBJ2-5; D remains unclear. V lost 1 base and J lost 4, with 4 bases in between. This CDR3 is 12 amino acids long. Germline values: CDR1 LNHDA, CDR2 SQIVND (reference sequence). The CDR3 DNA reads TGTGCCAGTAGTATAGCTGGAGAGACCCAGTACTTC. Translation: CASSIAGETQYF.

The chain links TRBV4-1 to TRBJ2-7, with D possibly being TRBD1 (6 bases). V was trimmed by 0 bases and J by 4 bases, leaving 13 bases between them. CDR1 and CDR2 (germline): MGHRA, YSYEKL. This CDR3 contains 15 residues. The CDR3 is CASSQEETGPYEQYF. DNA of the CDR3: TGCGCCAGCAGCCAAGAGGAAACAGGGCCATACGAGCAGTACTTC.

The rearrangement links TRBV7-6 to TRBJ1-1; D may be TRBD1 (5 bases). The V gene lost 5 bases and the J gene lost 0 bases, with 22 bases spanning the gap. Germline loops: CDR1 SGHVS, CDR2 FNYEAQ. The CDR3 runs 18 residues. The CDR3 spells CASSPLGERSLMNTEAFF. The CDR3 nucleotides read TGTGCCAGCAGCCCACTGGGGGAGAGGAGTCTTATGAACACTGAAGCTTTCTTT.

Comments on this clone: A junction boundary mismatches the germline segment, possibly from a read error. V gene TRBV12-5 combines with J gene TRBJ1-2; D is ambiguous. The CDR3 runs 14 residues. Germline V gene data show CDR1 as LGHNT and CDR2 as FRNRAP. The CDR3 DNA follows: TGTGCTAGCGGTTTGGATACGGGCTTCTATGGCTACACCTTC. It translates to CASGLDTGFYGYTF.

The genes are TRBV6-6 and TRBJ1-1, with no clear D. The CDR3 consists of 14 residues. The germline V and J ends were trimmed by 6 bases and 1 base, with 12 bases remaining between them. The germline gives CDR1 MNHNY, CDR2 SVGAGI (reference sequence). For the CDR3, the DNA is TGTGCCAGCAGAAACCGGACGGCGAACACTGAAGCTTTCTTT. Protein: CASRNRTANTEAFF.

The gene calls are TRBV6-6 and TRBJ1-6; 8 bases map to TRBD1. CDR1 and CDR2 from the germline V gene are MNHNY and SVGAGI (reference sequence). The CDR3 totals 15 residues. The V and J ends lost 5 bases and 9 bases, in that order; junction bases with no gene match: 9. The CDR3 nucleotides are TGTGCCAGCAGTAGCGGGACAGGCCTGGGTTCACCCCTCCACTTT. This encodes CASSSGTGLGSPLHF.

J is TRBJ2-7 and V is TRBV6-5, with a possible D match to TRBD2 (5 bases). Trimming stripped 5 bases from V and 3 bases from J, with 8 bases between. The CDR3 loop spans 12 amino acids. Germline CDR1 and CDR2: MNHEY and SVGAGI. CDR3 DNA sequence: TGTGCCAGCAGTAGAGCGGACTACGAGCAGTACTTC. Translation gives CASSRADYEQYF.

This chain links TRBV28 with TRBJ2-5, with 8 bases lining up with TRBD2. Germline CDR1 is MDHEN and CDR2 is SYDVKM. This CDR3 contains 15 residues. The trim removed 6 bases at V and 4 bases at J, leaving 10 bases unmatched. The chain's CDR3 is CASSIPAGGVETQYF. CDR3 coding DNA: TGTGCCAGCAGCATCCCCGCGGGGGGCGTAGAGACCCAGTACTTC.

The genes are TRBV19 and TRBJ1-5; maybe TRBD1 (5 bases). Trimming removed 3 bases at V and 0 bases at J, with 18 bases between. Germline V gives CDR1 LNHDA, CDR2 SQIVND (reference sequence). There are 18 residues in the CDR3. CDR3 in DNA: TGTGCCAGTAGTATGGGGATGGGGCCCACCCATAGCAATCAGCCCCAGCATTTT. Amino acid sequence: CASSMGMGPTHSNQPQHF.

The J gene is TRBJ2-5, the V gene TRBV11-2; D ambiguous. The CDR3 is 12 residues long. The V and J ends lost 1 base and 7 bases respectively, with 7 bases between them. CDR1 and CDR2 from the germline V gene are SGHAT and FQNNGV. The CDR3 here is CASSLGGGTQYF. The CDR3, as DNA: TGTGCCAGCAGCTTAGGGGGTGGGACCCAGTACTTC.

The rearrangement links TRBV4-3 to TRBJ2-1; 7 bases match TRBD2. CDR3 length: 14 residues. V shed 1 base and J 9 bases; nucleotides not matched to a gene: 6. The V gene's germline CDR1 is LGHNA and CDR2 YSLEER. The CDR3 region has the DNA TGCGCCAGCAGCCAAGTAGGTGGCGGGAGTGAGCAGTTCTTC. Translation gives CASSQVGGGSEQFF.

This clone is labeled medium-sized. The chain has TRBV2 and TRBJ1-2; 9 positions agree with TRBD1. V dropped 6 bases and J dropped 0; count of bases not matched to a gene: 8. Germline lookup yields CDR1 SNHLY and CDR2 FYNNEI. There are 16 residues in the CDR3. The CDR3 bases are TGTGCCAGCAGACCAACAGGGGGCGAATCTAACTATGGCTACACCTTC. This codes for CASRPTGGESNYGYTF.

The chain recombines TRBV7-2 with TRBJ2-7; D perhaps matches TRBD2 (6 bases). The CDR3 consists of 15 residues. V lost 5 bases to trimming and J lost 4 bases, with 18 bases between them. CDR1 and CDR2 (germline): SGHTA, FQGNSA. CDR3 nucleotides: TGTGCCAGCAGCCCGGCGGGGACGGGAAATTACGAGCAGTACTTC. Protein product: CASSPAGTGNYEQYF.

This chain joins TRBV9 and TRBJ2-2, with 10 positions matching TRBD2. This CDR3 region has 15 residues. CDR1 SGDLS and CDR2 YYNGEE come from the germline V gene. V lost 2 bases to trimming and J lost 4 bases; unmatched junction nucleotides: 2. For the CDR3, the DNA is TGTGCCAGCAGCGTTAGCGGGGGGCGCACCGGGGAGCTGTTTTTT. It yields the protein CASSVSGGRTGELFF.

The DNA of the CDR3 is TGCGCCAGCAGCTTTGAACAGGGGGCGTACCATGAGCAGTTCTTC. Its protein product is CASSFEQGAYHEQFF. The J gene is TRBJ2-1, the V gene TRBV5-1, with 9 bases aligning to TRBD1. The germline gives CDR1 SGHRS, CDR2 YFSETQ. The CDR3 consists of 15 residues. The J segment lost 8 bases and the V segment lost 2 bases, leaving 8 bases of the junction unmatched.

This clone was seen a handful of times. The chain couples TRBV6-1 to TRBJ1-5; D gene ambiguous. From germline, CDR1 is MNHNS and CDR2 SASEGT. The ends were cut back, 6 bases at V and 2 bases at J, with 8 bases in the middle. This CDR3 region has 13 residues. This CDR3 is CASSSAGNQPQHF. The CDR3 DNA sequence: TGTGCCAGCAGCTCGGCTGGCAATCAGCCCCAGCATTTT.